Presented here are 30 T cell receptor beta chains from one specimen sequenced in a study of regulatory T cells. Notes on the study in general: Hydrophobic residues at CDR3 positions 6 and 7 were enriched in conventional CD4+ T cells of CD3G-deficient patients.

No cognate antigen is known for these TCRs. The PCR used 52 TRBV and 13 TRBJ primers. TCRdb's copy holds only in-frame clones and misses some; the assay was immunoSEQ multiplex PCR. The sample has 30,000 to 40,000 clones, roughly 93% seen once; the top ten hold around 0.98%. The material sequenced was conventional CD4+ T cells sorted from blood. Source of these receptors: a child aged 2-15 years with CD3G deficiency.

The chain uses TRBV28 and TRBJ1-2; D is uncertain. Germline CDR1 and CDR2: MDHEN and SYDVKM. The CDR3 consists of 13 residues. V lost 0 bases and J lost 3, with 5 bases in between. The CDR3 reads CASSLWGDYGYTF. The DNA of the CDR3 is TGTGCCAGCAGTTTATGGGGCGACTATGGCTACACCTTC.

J is TRBJ2-1 and V is TRBV27, with D maybe TRBD2 (5 bases). V was cut by 5 bases and J by 3 bases, with 20 bases left in between. The germline V gene has CDR1 MNHEY and CDR2 SMNVEV (reference sequence). The CDR3 totals 17 residues. As DNA, the CDR3 is TGTGCCAGCAGTCCTTCCCCTAGCAATCTAATCTACAATGAGCAGTTCTTC. Its translation: CASSPSPSNLIYNEQFF.

V usage is TRBV11-3 and J usage is TRBJ2-7, with a weak D call TRBD1 (5 bases). Trimming removed 1 base from V and 3 bases from J, with 7 bases in between. The CDR3 is 13 amino acids. Germline CDR1 and CDR2: SGHNT and YENEEA. The CDR3 region has the DNA TGTGCCAGCAGCTTAGGCAGGGACTACGAGCAGTACTTC. Protein product: CASSLGRDYEQYF.

This rearrangement joins TRBV19 to TRBJ2-2; TRBD1 or TRBD2 may be the D gene (5 bases each). Germline CDR1 LNHDA, CDR2 SQIVND (reference sequence). The CDR3 contains 15 residues. Trimming took off 2 bases at V and 6 bases at J, with 13 bases between the two ends. This CDR3 reads CASSIKGSEAGELFF. In DNA form, the CDR3 reads TGTGCCAGTAGTATAAAGGGGAGTGAGGCCGGGGAGCTGTTTTTT.

V gene TRBV19 combines with J gene TRBJ2-5, with D possibly TRBD1 on 6 matching bases. V lost 5 bases and J 9 bases, leaving 16 bases between the germline ends. CDR1 is LNHDA and CDR2 is SQIVND in the germline V gene (reference sequence). The CDR3 consists of 13 residues. CDR3 in amino acids: CASSASLTGSQYF. CDR3 in DNA: TGTGCCAGTAGTGCGAGCCTTACAGGGTCCCAGTACTTC.

V usage is TRBV11-2 and J usage is TRBJ2-5; TRBD1 matches at 11 bases. Germline lookup yields CDR1 SGHAT and CDR2 FQNNGV. The CDR3 is 15 amino acids. V gave up 5 bases and J gave up 5 bases; unmatched junction bases: 7. The CDR3 coding sequence is TGTGCCAGCAGCCGATGGACAGGGGGCCTTGAGACCCAGTACTTC. The encoded protein is CASSRWTGGLETQYF.

This chain joins TRBV11-2 and TRBJ2-7; 8 bases map to TRBD1. CDR3 size: 14 residues. Germline-derived CDR1 and CDR2 are SGHAT and FQNNGV. Losses at the gene ends were 5 bases for V and 2 bases for J; bases not matched to a gene: 5. Here the CDR3 reads CASSRQGHAYEQYF. The CDR3 DNA sequence: TGTGCCAGCAGCCGACAGGGGCATGCCTACGAGCAGTACTTC.

This clone appeared a single time. This CDR3 reads CASSLVRPGGGETQYF. The CDR3 DNA reads TGTGCCAGCAGCTTAGTTCGCCCCGGAGGGGGAGAGACCCAGTACTTC. This chain connects TRBV7-9 to TRBJ2-5; the D call may be TRBD1 or TRBD2 (6 bases each). CDR1 SEHNR and CDR2 FQNEAQ come from the germline V gene (reference sequence). V was clipped by 1 base and J by 4 bases, with 16 bases between them. The CDR3 consists of 16 residues.

The chain employs TRBV6-6 and TRBJ2-7; the match to TRBD2 covers 11 bases. Germline values: CDR1 MNHNY, CDR2 SVGAGI (reference sequence). Losses at the gene ends were 6 bases for V and 1 base for J; bases not matched to a gene: 8. This CDR3 is 16 amino acids long. CDR3: CASRDPGLAGSYEQYF. The DNA for the CDR3 is TGTGCCAGCAGGGACCCAGGACTAGCGGGTTCCTACGAGCAGTACTTC.

This chain links TRBV19 with TRBJ1-5; perhaps TRBD1 as D (5 bases). Germline V CDR1 and CDR2: LNHDA, SQIVND (reference sequence). This CDR3 has 16 residues. Trimming left V 4 bases short and J 0 bases short, with 13 bases between. CDR3 in amino acids: CASSKTGPFSNQPQHF. The CDR3 region has the DNA TGTGCCAGTAGTAAGACGGGGCCGTTTAGCAATCAGCCCCAGCATTTT.

The gene calls are TRBV5-1 and TRBJ2-6; D is unclear. Germline CDR1 SGHRS, CDR2 YFSETQ. The CDR3 has 14 residues. Deletions cut 0 bases from V and 2 bases from J, with 3 bases between. CDR3 sequence (DNA): TGCGCCAGCAGCTTGGGAACTGGGGCCAACGTCCTGACTTTC. This translates into CASSLGTGANVLTF.

This rearrangement joins TRBV6-6 to TRBJ2-7; 10 bases fit TRBD1. The CDR3 runs to 14 residues. Germline V gives CDR1 MNHNY, CDR2 SVGAGI (reference sequence). V trimming: 6 bases; J trimming: 3 bases; junction bases outside the gene matches: 5. The CDR3 sequence is CASRPGQGNYEQYF. In DNA form, the CDR3 reads TGTGCCAGCAGGCCGGGACAGGGGAACTACGAGCAGTACTTC.

This chain connects TRBV28 to TRBJ2-1, with D possibly TRBD2 on 5 matching bases. The CDR3 is made up of 15 amino acids. Deletions cut 2 bases from V and 8 bases from J, with 16 bases between. Germline CDR1 reads MDHEN; CDR2 reads SYDVKM. As DNA, the CDR3 is TGTGCCAGCAGTTTAGGACTCCCCTCCGCCCATGAGCAGTTCTTC. This encodes CASSLGLPSAHEQFF.

The chain combines TRBV5-1 with TRBJ2-1, with a tentative D call TRBD1 (5 bases). V dropped 1 base and J dropped 2 bases, with 10 bases sitting between them. This CDR3 region has 15 residues. Looked up from germline, CDR1 is SGHRS and CDR2 is YFSETQ. The CDR3 loop reads CASSLFTGPYNEQFF. Here the CDR3 DNA reads TGCGCCAGCAGCTTGTTTACAGGACCCTACAATGAGCAGTTCTTC.

The chain is built from TRBV6-1 and TRBJ2-1; D perhaps matches TRBD1 (6 bases). The germline V and J ends were trimmed by 2 bases and 11 bases, with 13 bases remaining between them. CDR3 length equals 13 residues. Germline V CDR1 and CDR2: MNHNS, SASEGT. CDR3 coding DNA: TGTGCCAGCAGTGAACCATGGGACACCCAGCAGTTCTTC. Translation: CASSEPWDTQQFF.

This chain joins TRBV28 and TRBJ2-7, with 14 bases matching TRBD2. Losses at the gene ends were 4 bases for V and 0 bases for J; bases not matched to a gene: 5. Per germline, CDR1 MDHEN and CDR2 SYDVKM. CDR3 length equals 17 residues. This chain's CDR3 is CASSSSGTSGGSYEQYF. The CDR3 DNA reads as TGTGCCAGCAGTTCTTCCGGGACTAGCGGGGGCTCCTACGAGCAGTACTTC. The full variable domain, in which reference TRBV28 and TRBJ2-7 provide the parts outside the CDR3, is DVKVTQSSRYLVKRTGEKVFLECVQDMDHENMFWYRQDPGLGLRLIYFSYDVKMKEKGDIPEGYSVSREKKERFSLILESASTNQTSMYLCASSSSGTSGGSYEQYFGPGTRLTVT.

This chain links TRBV6-1 with TRBJ2-7; tentatively, D is TRBD1 or TRBD2 (5 bases each). CDR1 and CDR2 from the germline V gene are MNHNS and SASEGT. The CDR3 loop spans 12 amino acids. The germline V and J ends were trimmed by 6 bases and 6 bases, with 12 bases remaining between them. The CDR3 loop is CASRRDRFEQYF. CDR3 coding DNA: TGTGCCAGCAGACGGGACCGGTTCGAGCAGTACTTC.

The chain uses TRBV10-3 and TRBJ2-1, with 9 bases fitting TRBD2. From germline, CDR1 is ENHRY and CDR2 SYGVKD. The CDR3 contains 15 residues. The V segment lost 10 bases and the J segment 5 bases; nucleotides outside the gene matches: 12. The CDR3 here is CATSRGSGRHNEQFF. The CDR3 DNA reads TGTGCCACTTCGAGGGGTAGCGGGAGACACAATGAGCAGTTCTTC.

This clone was picked up a small number of times. This chain links TRBV7-9 with TRBJ2-7; D is tentatively TRBD1 or TRBD2 (5 bases each). V gave up 5 bases and J gave up 7 bases, with 18 bases separating them. The CDR3 consists of 14 residues. CDR1 SEHNR and CDR2 FQNEAQ come from the germline V gene (reference sequence). This CDR3 reads CASSRDVSQREQYF. CDR3 nucleotide sequence: TGTGCCAGCAGCAGGGACGTGTCCCAGCGGGAGCAGTACTTC.

A single count supports this clone. The genes are TRBV28 and TRBJ2-7, with TRBD2 matching over 9 bases. The germline CDR1 and CDR2 sequences are MDHEN and SYDVKM. V lost 1 base and J lost 1; bases outside the gene matches: 8. The CDR3 has 17 amino acids. CDR3 region: CASSLSVGSGSSYEQYF. In DNA, the CDR3 is TGTGCCAGCAGTTTATCGGTGGGTAGCGGGAGTTCCTACGAGCAGTACTTC.

The V call is TRBV5-1, the J call TRBJ2-1, with 7 bases matching TRBD2. From germline, CDR1 is SGHRS and CDR2 YFSETQ. Germline trimming cut 1 base from V and 5 bases from J; bases unmatched to any gene: 9. The CDR3 spans 16 residues. CDR3 loop: CASSLSVGEGDNEQFF. The CDR3 DNA sequence: TGCGCCAGCAGCTTGAGCGTGGGGGAGGGCGACAATGAGCAGTTCTTC.

Here the CDR3 DNA reads TGTGCCAGTAGTCTAGCGGGGAACGGGGAGCTGTTTTTT. Translation gives CASSLAGNGELFF. The chain employs TRBV19 and TRBJ2-2; TRBD2 agrees at 9 bases. The J segment lost 7 bases and the V segment lost 5 bases, leaving 2 bases of the junction unmatched. Looked up from germline, CDR1 is LNHDA and CDR2 is SQIVND (reference sequence). The CDR3 runs 13 residues.

The J gene is TRBJ2-1, the V gene TRBV10-2, with 8 bases aligning to TRBD2. CDR3 length: 16 residues. Trimming removed 0 bases from V and 4 bases from J; junction bases left unmatched: 5. Germline V gene data show CDR1 as WSHSY and CDR2 as SAAADI. CDR3 loop: CASSESTSGGYNEQFF. The CDR3 nucleotides are TGCGCCAGCAGTGAGTCGACCAGCGGGGGATACAATGAGCAGTTCTTC.

The V call is TRBV5-1, the J call TRBJ2-2, with D possibly TRBD1 on 6 matching bases. The CDR3 is made up of 14 amino acids. Trimming removed 4 bases at V and 1 base at J, with 8 bases between. Germline V gene lookup returns CDR1 SGHRS and CDR2 YFSETQ. CDR3 nucleotides: TGCGCCAGCAGCGAGACAGGGAACACCGGGGAGCTGTTTTTT. The encoded protein is CASSETGNTGELFF. The full variable domain, completed using reference TRBV5-1 and TRBJ2-2, is KAGVTQTPRYLIKTRGQQVTLSCSPISGHRSVSWYQQTPGQGLQFLFEYFSETQRNKGNFPGRFSGRQFSNSRSEMNVSTLELGDSALYLCASSETGNTGELFFGEGSRLTVL.

CDR3 in amino acids: CASSPADRASGYTF. The CDR3 nucleotides read TGTGCCAGCAGTCCAGCGGACAGGGCGAGTGGCTACACCTTC. The chain carries TRBV28 and TRBJ1-2; 8 nucleotides align to TRBD1. This CDR3 region has 14 residues. Germline CDR1 is MDHEN and CDR2 is SYDVKM. Trimming at V came to 5 bases and at J to 7 bases, leaving 9 bases not matched to a gene.

This chain connects TRBV28 to TRBJ2-1, with TRBD2 as a possible D gene (5 bases). The CDR3 spans 14 residues. V lost 6 bases and J 11 bases, leaving 20 bases between the germline ends. Per germline, CDR1 MDHEN and CDR2 SYDVKM. Written as DNA, the CDR3 is TGTGCCAGCAGCCTCCCCTTTAGGCTAGCCCAGCAGTTCTTC. This codes for CASSLPFRLAQQFF. Full variable domain (outside the CDR3, taken from reference TRBV28 and TRBJ2-1): DVKVTQSSRYLVKRTGEKVFLECVQDMDHENMFWYRQDPGLGLRLIYFSYDVKMKEKGDIPEGYSVSREKKERFSLILESASTNQTSMYLCASSLPFRLAQQFFGPGTRLTVL.

The V call is TRBV5-1, the J call TRBJ2-1; a weak D match, TRBD1 (7 bases). CDR3 length: 15 residues. Germline assignment: CDR1 SGHRS and CDR2 YFSETQ. With 0 bases removed from V and 7 bases from J, the gap between germline ends came to 14 bases. The CDR3 coding sequence is TGCGCCAGCAGCTTGGGACAGGGAGGCTGGAATGAGCAGTTCTTC. This sequence encodes CASSLGQGGWNEQFF.

Only one count was recorded for this clone. V gene TRBV28 combines with J gene TRBJ1-1; D is unresolved. This CDR3 region has 11 residues. In germline, CDR1 is MDHEN, CDR2 SYDVKM. Trimming pared 3 bases from V and 8 bases from J, leaving 7 bases between. The CDR3 DNA reads TGTGCCAGCAGTTTTAGGTTAGAAGCTTTCTTT. Protein product: CASSFRLEAFF.

The J gene is TRBJ2-7, the V gene TRBV11-2, with 7 bases matching TRBD1. V lost 5 bases to trimming and J lost 2 bases; unmatched junction nucleotides: 9. The CDR3 is 15 amino acids. Per germline, CDR1 SGHAT and CDR2 FQNNGV. The CDR3 region is CASSTTRQGTYEQYF. CDR3 in DNA: TGTGCCAGCAGCACCACCCGACAGGGCACCTACGAGCAGTACTTC.

The chain carries TRBV28 and TRBJ2-7, with TRBD1 matching over 10 bases. The CDR3 is 13 residues long. V was pared by 6 bases and J by 3 bases, with 2 bases of the junction left unmatched. CDR1 is MDHEN, CDR2 SYDVKM, per germline. The CDR3 spells CASRGQGNYEQYF. The CDR3 nucleotides are TGTGCCAGCAGGGGACAGGGGAACTACGAGCAGTACTTC.